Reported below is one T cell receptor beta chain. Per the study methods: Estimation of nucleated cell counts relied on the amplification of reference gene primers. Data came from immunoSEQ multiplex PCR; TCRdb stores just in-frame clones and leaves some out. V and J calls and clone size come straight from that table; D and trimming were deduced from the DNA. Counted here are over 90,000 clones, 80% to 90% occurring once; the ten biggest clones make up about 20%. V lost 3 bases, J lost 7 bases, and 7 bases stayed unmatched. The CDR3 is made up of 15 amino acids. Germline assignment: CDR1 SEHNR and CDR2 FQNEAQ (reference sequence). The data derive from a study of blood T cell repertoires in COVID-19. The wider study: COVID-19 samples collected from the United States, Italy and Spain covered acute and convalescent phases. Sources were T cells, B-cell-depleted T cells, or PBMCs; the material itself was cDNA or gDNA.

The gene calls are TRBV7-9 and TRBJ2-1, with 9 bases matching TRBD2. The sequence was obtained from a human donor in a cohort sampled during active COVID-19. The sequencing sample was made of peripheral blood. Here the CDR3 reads CASSFIAGVGNEQFF. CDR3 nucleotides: TGTGCCAGCAGCTTTATAGCGGGAGTTGGTAATGAGCAGTTCTTC.